This TCR beta chain was retrieved from a study of T cells after yellow fever vaccination. The CDR3 consists of 14 residues. Germline V gives CDR1 SGHNT, CDR2 YYREEE (reference sequence). The trim removed 6 bases at V and 5 bases at J, leaving 8 bases unmatched. Ten or more counts support this clonotype. The TCR cDNA carried a universal primer site and UMIs from 5'RACE template switching. TCRdb re-called the 5' RACE reads with MiXCR, one entry per CDR3 protein. Among some 250,000 distinct CDR3 sequences listed, 3.6% were seen once. This rearrangement joins TRBV5-4 to TRBJ2-1; 7 bases are shared with TRBD1. The sample here was PBMCs, taken 15 days after the yellow fever booster vaccination. The clonotype comes from a man aged 18 to 29 who received the YFV17D yellow fever vaccine. This CDR3 is CASTPWTGNNEQFF. The DNA of the CDR3 is TGTGCCAGCACCCCGTGGACAGGAAACAATGAGCAGTTCTTC.